The TCR beta chain described here comes from a study of T cells in Graves' hyperthyroidism and ophthalmopathy. Amplification targeted TCR beta CDR3 regions from RNA transcripts. HTBI primers were the set used in a first-round RT-PCR of the TCR CDR3. A single record per CDR3 protein comes from TCRdb applying MiXCR to the multiplex PCR reads. The table includes about 640,000 distinct CDR3 sequences, around 21% detected once. Whole-study findings and limits: Ophthalmopathy was distinguished from stable hyperthyroidism by 13 V-J signatures.

This clonotype was seen only a few times. Its antigen is still unknown. A NOSPECS grade of at least 4, a Clinical Activity Score of at least 3 and duration under 3 months were recorded in ophthalmopathy patients. The CDR3 is 16 amino acids. V lost 0 bases and J 0 bases, leaving 13 bases between the germline ends. Germline loops: CDR1 SGHRS, CDR2 YFSETQ. Sequencing was performed on blood. This chain joins TRBV5-1 and TRBJ2-7; D possibly corresponds to TRBD2 (5 bases). The receptor was isolated from a man younger than 45 with Graves' ophthalmopathy. CDR3 sequence (DNA): TGCGCCAGCAGCTTGGAGGCGGGCCCGAGCTCCTACGAGCAGTACTTC. It encodes CASSLEAGPSSYEQYF.